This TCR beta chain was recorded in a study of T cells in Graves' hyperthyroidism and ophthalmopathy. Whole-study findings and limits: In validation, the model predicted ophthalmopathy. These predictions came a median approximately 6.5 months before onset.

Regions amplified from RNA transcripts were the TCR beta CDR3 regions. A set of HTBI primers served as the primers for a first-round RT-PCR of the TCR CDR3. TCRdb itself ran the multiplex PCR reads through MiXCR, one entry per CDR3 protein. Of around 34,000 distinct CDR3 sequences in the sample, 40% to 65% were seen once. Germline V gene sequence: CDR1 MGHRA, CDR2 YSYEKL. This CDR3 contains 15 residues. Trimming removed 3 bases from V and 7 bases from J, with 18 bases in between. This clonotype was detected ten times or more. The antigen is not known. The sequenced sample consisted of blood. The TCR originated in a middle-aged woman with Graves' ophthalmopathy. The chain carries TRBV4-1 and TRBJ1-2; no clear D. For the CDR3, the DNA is TGCGCCAGCAGCCACGATAATCCTGCTGTGGGTGGCTACACCTTC. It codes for CASSHDNPAVGGYTF.